Listed here are 4 T cell receptor beta chains from one sample, sequenced in a study of T cell responses to AZD1222 COVID-19 vaccine. The repertoire was sequenced with immunoSEQ multiplex PCR; TCRdb's copy has only in-frame clones and lacks some. This sample has 90,000 to 150,000 clones, with roughly nine tenths found just once. Source: peripheral blood, taken on day 0 of AZD1222 vaccination. Receptors originate from an adult in good health.

The chain links TRBV19 to TRBJ1-2; TRBD1 agrees at 7 bases. This CDR3 has 14 amino acids. The germline gives CDR1 LNHDA, CDR2 SQIVND (reference sequence). Trimming at V came to 8 bases and at J to 0 bases, leaving 6 bases not matched to a gene. In DNA, the CDR3 is TGTGCCAGTGGAAGCCAGGGGGCTAACTATGGCTACACCTTC. Its translation is CASGSQGANYGYTF.

The rearrangement links TRBV27 to TRBJ2-1; D is unclear. Trimming took 4 bases from V and 9 from J, leaving 10 bases between them. The CDR3 is 12 amino acids. Germline V gene data show CDR1 as MNHEY and CDR2 as SMNVEV (reference sequence). The CDR3 loop reads CASSSILGEQFF. The CDR3 nucleotides read TGTGCCAGCAGTTCTATCCTCGGTGAGCAGTTCTTC.

CDR3 region: CASSPWTVNTEAFF. For the CDR3, the DNA is TGTGCCAGCAGTCCCTGGACTGTGAACACTGAAGCTTTCTTT. This chain joins TRBV28 and TRBJ1-1; no definite D call. V was cut by 5 bases and J by 0 bases, with 10 bases left in between. Germline loops: CDR1 MDHEN, CDR2 SYDVKM. This CDR3 contains 14 residues.

This chain uses TRBV18 with TRBJ2-7; TRBD1 aligns across 8 bases. The V gene end was trimmed by 4 bases and the J gene end by 5 bases; junction bases not matched to a gene: 7. Germline V lookup: CDR1 KGHSH, CDR2 LQKENI. CDR3 size: 14 residues. CDR3 region: CASSRSGGENEQYF. CDR3 in DNA: TGTGCCAGCTCACGGTCAGGGGGCGAAAACGAGCAGTACTTC.